This T cell receptor beta chain originates from a study of blood T cells in healthy people across ages. Study-wide results and limits: Naive CD4+ cell counts and diversity both ran higher in long-lived than in aged donors.

The authors ran a second PCR of about 7 to 11 cycles using a sample-barcoded 5' primer and a J-beta primer mix. TCRdb analysed the 5' RACE reads with MiXCR anew, one entry per CDR3 protein. The top ten hold less than 25% of the sample, which has approximately 730,000 distinct CDR3 sequences, about 42% seen once. CDR1 and CDR2 from the germline V gene are MNHEY and SVGAGI. The CDR3 is 16 amino acids. The study recruited healthy Caucasian donors from Russia who were aged about 6 to 95. Total RNA amounts of at least 6 micrograms were extracted per sample. With regard to this clonotype: Antigen specificity is unknown.

This sequence originates from a woman in her fifties or sixties in good health. Specimen: blood. The gene calls are TRBV6-5 and TRBJ2-1, with 7 positions matching TRBD2. The end of the DNA is better explained by TRBJ2-7, so the J call may be wrong. The CDR3: CASSPLGLAAYNEQYF. Written as DNA, the CDR3 is TGTGCCAGCAGTCCCCTCGGGCTAGCGGCCTACAATGAGCAGTACTTC.